The clone carrying this TCR beta chain was seen a handful of times. Its target is unknown. Trimming cost V 5 bases and J 0 bases; bases outside gene matches: 4. This CDR3 is 15 amino acids long. Germline CDR1 and CDR2: SEHNR and FQNEAQ (reference sequence). This entry is derived from a study of cytomegalovirus exposure and HLA in healthy donors. Findings and limits, study-wide: An analysis done earlier found most TCR beta V segments productive about 87% or about 30% of the time. The study recorded 160 or so TCR beta chains that were cytomegalovirus-associated.

Use of 60 Vbeta and 13 Jbeta primers characterized the PCR. TCRdb's table, derived via immunoSEQ multiplex PCR, lists solely in-frame clones and lacks some. This table has 100,000 to 150,000 clones, roughly 68% appearing once. Sample: PBMCs. J is TRBJ1-5 and V is TRBV7-9; 7 bases map to TRBD1. The clonotype comes from a woman aged 45-60 years in good health and CMV-seropositive. The CDR3 nucleotides are TGTGCCAGCAGCAGGCAGGGGGATAGCAATCAGCCCCAGCATTTT. Its translation is CASSRQGDSNQPQHF. The complete variable domain, with remaining parts taken from reference TRBV7-9 and TRBJ1-5, reads DTGVSQNPRHKITKRGQNVTFRCDPISEHNRLYWYRQTLGQGPEFLTYFQNEAQLEKSRLLSDRFSAERPKGSFSTLEIQRTEQGDSAMYLCASSRQGDSNQPQHFGDGTRLSIL.